This T cell receptor beta chain is drawn from a study of shared clonotypes between healthy human individuals. Some clones are missing from TCRdb's copy, which holds only in-frame ones; the method was immunoSEQ multiplex PCR. Altogether under 700,000 clones are present, 85% to 95% being singletons, with the ten largest covering 0.11%. Per the germline V gene, CDR1 is SGHDN and CDR2 is FVKESK. Trimming shortened V by 4 bases and J by 4 bases, and 11 bases separated the two germline ends. CDR3 size: 13 residues. Naivety among CD8 cells was defined by CD45RO negativity and positive CCR7 selection, thereby excluding terminally differentiated effector memory CD45RA+ cells.

This sequence joins TRBV14 and TRBJ2-7; perhaps TRBD2 as D (6 bases). The clonotype originates from a woman aged 25 to 45 in good health. The source material was naive CD8+ T cells sorted from blood. DNA of the CDR3: TGTGCCAGCAGCCCTAGCGCGGGTTACGAGCAGTACTTC. As protein: CASSPSAGYEQYF.